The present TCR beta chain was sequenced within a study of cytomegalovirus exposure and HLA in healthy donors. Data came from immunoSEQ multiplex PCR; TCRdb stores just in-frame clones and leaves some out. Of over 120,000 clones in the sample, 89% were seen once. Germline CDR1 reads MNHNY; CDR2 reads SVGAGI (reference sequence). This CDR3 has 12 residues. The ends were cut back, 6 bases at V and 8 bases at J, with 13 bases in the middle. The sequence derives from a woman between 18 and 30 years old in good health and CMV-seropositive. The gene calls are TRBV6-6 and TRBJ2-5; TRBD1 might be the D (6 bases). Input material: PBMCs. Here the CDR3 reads CASSPGAQTQYF. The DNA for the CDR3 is TGTGCCAGCAGCCCAGGGGCGCAAACCCAGTACTTC.